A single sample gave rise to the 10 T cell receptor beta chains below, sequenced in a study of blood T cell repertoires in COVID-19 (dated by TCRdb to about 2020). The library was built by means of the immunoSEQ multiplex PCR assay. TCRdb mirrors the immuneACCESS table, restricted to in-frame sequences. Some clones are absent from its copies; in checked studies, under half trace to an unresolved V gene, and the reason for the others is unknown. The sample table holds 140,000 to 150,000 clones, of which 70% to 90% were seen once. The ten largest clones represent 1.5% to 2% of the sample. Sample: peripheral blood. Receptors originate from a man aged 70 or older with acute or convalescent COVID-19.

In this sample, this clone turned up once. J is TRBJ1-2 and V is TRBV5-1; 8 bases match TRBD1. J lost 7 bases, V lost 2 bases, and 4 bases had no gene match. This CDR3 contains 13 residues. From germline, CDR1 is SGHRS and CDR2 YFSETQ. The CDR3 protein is CASSFGTGGGYTF. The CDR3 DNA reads TGCGCCAGCAGCTTCGGGACAGGAGGTGGCTACACCTTC.

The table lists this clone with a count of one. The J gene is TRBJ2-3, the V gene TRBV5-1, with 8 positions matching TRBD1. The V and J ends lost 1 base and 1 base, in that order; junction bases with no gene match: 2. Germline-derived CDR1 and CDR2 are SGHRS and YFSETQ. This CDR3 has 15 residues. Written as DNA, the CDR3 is TGCGCCAGCAGCTTGACGACAGGGGGCACAGATACGCAGTATTTT. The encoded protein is CASSLTTGGTDTQYF.

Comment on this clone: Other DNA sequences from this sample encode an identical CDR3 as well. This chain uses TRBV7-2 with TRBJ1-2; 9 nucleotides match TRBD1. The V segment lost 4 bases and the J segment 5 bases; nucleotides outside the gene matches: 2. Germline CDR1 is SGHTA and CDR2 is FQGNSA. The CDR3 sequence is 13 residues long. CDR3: CASSSGQGYGYTF. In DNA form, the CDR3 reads TGTGCCAGCAGCTCGGGACAGGGTTATGGCTACACCTTC.

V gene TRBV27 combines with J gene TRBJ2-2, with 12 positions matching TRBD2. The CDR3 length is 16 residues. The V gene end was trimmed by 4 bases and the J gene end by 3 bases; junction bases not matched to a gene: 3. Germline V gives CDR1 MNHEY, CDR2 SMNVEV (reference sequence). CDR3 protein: CASSSLAGGYTGELFF. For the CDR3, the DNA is TGTGCCAGCAGTTCGCTAGCGGGGGGGTACACCGGGGAGCTGTTTTTT.

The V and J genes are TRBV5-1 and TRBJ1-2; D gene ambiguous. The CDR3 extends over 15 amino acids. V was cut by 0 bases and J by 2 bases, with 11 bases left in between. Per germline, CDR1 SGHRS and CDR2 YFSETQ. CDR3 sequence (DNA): TGCGCCAGCAGCTTGGTTTACAGCTCCAACTATGGCTACACCTTC. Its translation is CASSLVYSSNYGYTF.

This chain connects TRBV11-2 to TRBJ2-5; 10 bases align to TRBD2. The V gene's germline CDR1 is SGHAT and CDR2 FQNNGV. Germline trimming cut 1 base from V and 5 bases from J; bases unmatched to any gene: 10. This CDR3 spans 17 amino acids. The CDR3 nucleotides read TGTGCCAGCAGCTTAGTGGGACTAGCGACCCTGGGGGAGACCCAGTACTTC. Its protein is CASSLVGLATLGETQYF. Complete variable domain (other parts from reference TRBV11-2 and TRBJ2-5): EAGVAQSPRYKIIEKRQSVAFWCNPISGHATLYWYQQILGQGPKLLIQFQNNGVVDDSQLPKDRFSAERLKGVDSTLKIQPAKLEDSAVYLCASSLVGLATLGETQYFGPGTRLLVL.

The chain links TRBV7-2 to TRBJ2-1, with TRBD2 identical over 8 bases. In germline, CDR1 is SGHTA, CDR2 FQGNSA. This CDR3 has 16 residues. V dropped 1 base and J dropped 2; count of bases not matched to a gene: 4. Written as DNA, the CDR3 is TGTGCCAGCAGCTTAGGAAGACTAGCGCCCTACAATGAGCAGTTCTTC. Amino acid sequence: CASSLGRLAPYNEQFF.

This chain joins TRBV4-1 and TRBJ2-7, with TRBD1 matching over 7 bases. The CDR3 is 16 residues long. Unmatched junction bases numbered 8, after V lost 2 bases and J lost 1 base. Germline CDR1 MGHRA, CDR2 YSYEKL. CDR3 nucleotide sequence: TGCGCCAGCAGCCAACCAATCCAACAGGGGTCCTACGAGCAGTACTTC. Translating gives CASSQPIQQGSYEQYF.

DNA of the CDR3: TGTGCAAGTCGCTTACCGGCGGTTCGGCAGGCTAGCGGTATCTACGAGCAGTACTTC. Residues: CASRLPAVRQASGIYEQYF. The rearrangement links TRBV12-2 to TRBJ2-7; whether TRBD2, the table's D call, matches the DNA was not checked. TRBV12-2 is marked as a pseudogene. The CDR3 loop spans 19 amino acids.

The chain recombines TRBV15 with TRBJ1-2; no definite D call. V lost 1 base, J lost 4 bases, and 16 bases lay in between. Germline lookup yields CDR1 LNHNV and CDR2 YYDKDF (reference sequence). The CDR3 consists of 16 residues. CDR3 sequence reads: CATSRGSREEAYGYTF. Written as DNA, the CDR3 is TGTGCCACCAGCAGAGGCTCGAGAGAGGAGGCCTATGGCTACACCTTC.